The clone carrying this T cell receptor beta chain showed up just a few times. The antigen is undetermined. The sample originates from a study of beta chain features in type 1 diabetes. Points from the study as a whole: Sampled from patients, naive, central memory and Treg TCRB repertoires appeared more similar than those sampled from healthy donors.

V gave up 6 bases and J gave up 2 bases; unmatched junction bases: 17. Germline CDR1 and CDR2: MNHEY and SMNVEV (reference sequence). The length of the CDR3 is 18 residues. Expressed TCRB transcripts got sequenced, as all isolated RNA was reverse transcribed. The protocol was immunoSEQ multiplex PCR, while the TCRdb copy is restricted to in-frame clones and leaves out a portion. In the table there are 250,000 to 400,000 clones, 14% of which are singletons. This rearrangement joins TRBV27 to TRBJ2-5, with 8 bases lining up with TRBD1. This TCR derives from a young man in good health. The sequencing sample was made of central memory CD4+ T cells from blood. CDR3 nucleotide sequence: TGTGCCAGCAGCCCTGGGCAGGGGGCTTGGGCCCTGCAAGAGACCCAGTACTTC. Translated: CASSPGQGAWALQETQYF.